The clone carrying this TCR beta chain appeared a few times. The data stem from a study of early T cells in non-severe SARS-CoV-2 infection. Germline V gives CDR1 SGHVS, CDR2 FNYEAQ. The CDR3 covers 13 residues. The V end lost 1 base, the J end lost 1 base, and 5 bases lay between the germline ends. MiXCR, run by TCRdb on the 5' RACE reads, gives a single entry per CDR3 protein. The sample consists of about 84,000 distinct CDR3 sequences, 12% of them appearing once. The specimen was whole blood. This chain uses TRBV7-6 with TRBJ2-7; D not resolved. The receptor's source is an adult who was a healthcare worker with PCR-confirmed SARS-CoV-2 infection or an uninfected control (not recorded which). The CDR3 DNA sequence: TGTGCCAGCAGCTTAGGAGTTTCCTACGAGCAGTACTTC. The encoded protein is CASSLGVSYEQYF.